These 20 T cell receptor beta chains originate from one sample sequenced in a study of shared clonotypes between healthy human individuals. Only in-frame clones appear in the TCRdb table, and some are missing; sequencing was by immunoSEQ multiplex PCR. The sample lists approximately 340,000 clones; less than 85% were seen once. The sequencing sample was made of memory CD4+ T cells sorted from blood. The subset is: CD45RA-negative fraction. The origin of the receptors is a man between 25 and 39 years old in good health.

The sample holds one count of this clone. The J gene is TRBJ2-2, the V gene TRBV9; D is unclear. CDR3 length: 16 residues. With 1 base removed from V and 0 bases from J, the gap between germline ends came to 10 bases. Germline V lookup: CDR1 SGDLS, CDR2 YYNGEE. DNA for the CDR3: TGTGCCAGCAGCGTAAACGGGCACGCGAACACCGGGGAGCTGTTTTTT. Encoded protein: CASSVNGHANTGELFF.

The chain recombines TRBV5-8 with TRBJ2-7, with 13 positions matching TRBD2. Germline V lookup: CDR1 SGHTS, CDR2 YDEGEE. Trimming cost V 4 bases and J 3 bases; bases outside gene matches: 7. The CDR3 sequence is 16 residues long. This CDR3 is CASSISGLAGHYEQYF. The CDR3, as DNA: TGTGCCAGCAGCATCTCGGGACTAGCGGGACACTACGAGCAGTACTTC.

In its sample, this clone was seen a few times. The V call is TRBV7-2, the J call TRBJ2-7; 8 bases line up with TRBD1. CDR3 length: 14 amino acids. In germline, CDR1 is SGHTA, CDR2 FQGNSA. With V trimmed by 5 bases and J by 0 bases, 3 bases remained unmatched. The CDR3 nucleotides are TGTGCCAGCAGCCGGGACAGGCGCTCCTACGAGCAGTACTTC. Protein product: CASSRDRRSYEQYF.

V gene TRBV6-1 combines with J gene TRBJ1-3; no definite D call. Germline V CDR1 and CDR2: MNHNS, SASEGT. V was clipped by 7 bases and J by 3 bases, with 13 bases between them. The CDR3 runs to 14 residues. The CDR3 coding sequence is TGTGCCAGCATCGAAGTCACGGGTGGAAACACCATATATTTT. The encoded protein is CASIEVTGGNTIYF.

This clone was recorded a few times. V is TRBV27 and J is TRBJ1-1; D ambiguous. Germline V gene data show CDR1 as MNHEY and CDR2 as SMNVEV (reference sequence). The CDR3 consists of 14 residues. V lost 4 bases to trimming and J lost 1 base, with 10 bases between them. As DNA, the CDR3 is TGTGCCAGCAGTTCCCCTCCCCAGAACACTGAAGCTTTCTTT. This translates into CASSSPPQNTEAFF.

The chain is built from TRBV7-8 and TRBJ1-1; D ambiguous. The CDR3 is made up of 13 amino acids. Germline lookup yields CDR1 SGHVS and CDR2 FQNEAQ. Trimming took off 0 bases at V and 6 bases at J, with 8 bases between the two ends. Here the CDR3 reads CASSLARSPEAFF. The DNA for the CDR3 is TGTGCCAGCAGCTTAGCGCGATCCCCTGAAGCTTTCTTT.

The rearrangement uses TRBV7-2 and TRBJ1-3; 7 bases line up with TRBD1. The CDR3 is made up of 17 amino acids. Germline V CDR1 and CDR2: SGHTA, FQGNSA. With 2 bases clipped from V and 0 bases from J, the junction kept 7 bases outside the gene matches. CDR3 sequence (DNA): TGTGCCAGCAGCTTAACGGGACAGACGAGCTCTGGAAACACCATATATTTT. Translated, it gives CASSLTGQTSSGNTIYF.

The gene calls are TRBV7-9 and TRBJ2-1; 9 nucleotides agree with TRBD2. The length of the CDR3 is 15 residues. The junction had 5 bases not matched to a gene; V was cut back by 1 base and J by 7 bases. Germline V gene data show CDR1 as SEHNR and CDR2 as FQNEAQ (reference sequence). The CDR3 bases are TGTGCCAGCAGCTTAGGAGCGGGAGGACCTAATGAGCAGTTCTTC. This gives the protein CASSLGAGGPNEQFF.

The chain uses TRBV2 and TRBJ1-1; D is unclear. This CDR3 has 14 residues. Germline V gives CDR1 SNHLY, CDR2 FYNNEI. V gave up 3 bases and J gave up 4 bases, with 12 bases separating them. Written as DNA, the CDR3 is TGTGCCAGCAGTGACGCGGGCGGGAGCACTGAAGCTTTCTTT. Encoded protein: CASSDAGGSTEAFF.

This clone has more than one count but fewer than ten. This chain joins TRBV18 and TRBJ1-2, with D possibly matching TRBD1 (5 bases). Germline V gives CDR1 KGHSH, CDR2 LQKENI. Trimming removed 4 bases from V and 4 bases from J, with 13 bases in between. The CDR3 runs 14 residues. In DNA form, the CDR3 reads TGTGCCAGCTCACTCGATCGGACATCCTATGGCTACACCTTC. It translates to CASSLDRTSYGYTF.

This clone appeared a single time. V and J are TRBV11-2 and TRBJ2-2; 13 nucleotides line up with TRBD2. Germline CDR1 SGHAT, CDR2 FQNNGV. Trimming cost V 4 bases and J 5 bases; bases outside gene matches: 7. The CDR3 is 17 residues long. This CDR3 is CASSSTSGRGKTGELFF. The CDR3 region has the DNA TGTGCCAGCAGCTCTACTAGCGGGAGGGGTAAGACCGGGGAGCTGTTTTTT.

This clone occurred many times. This chain uses TRBV7-9 with TRBJ2-7, with D uncertain. CDR1 is SEHNR and CDR2 is FQNEAQ in the germline V gene (reference sequence). The CDR3 is made up of 12 amino acids. V lost 3 bases and J 4 bases, leaving 7 bases between the germline ends. This CDR3 is CASSFNSYEQYF. Written as DNA, the CDR3 is TGTGCCAGCAGCTTTAATTCGTACGAGCAGTACTTC.

V gene TRBV2 combines with J gene TRBJ2-7; 7 bases are shared with TRBD2. This CDR3 is built from 13 residues. Germline V CDR1 and CDR2: SNHLY, FYNNEI. J lost 2 bases, V lost 9 bases, and 7 bases had no gene match. The CDR3 here is CASVSGGTYEQYF. CDR3 DNA sequence: TGTGCCAGTGTGTCGGGAGGAACCTACGAGCAGTACTTC.

CDR3 region: CASTGDNYGYTF. DNA for the CDR3: TGTGCCAGCACGGGTGATAACTATGGCTACACCTTC. The chain is built from TRBV2 and TRBJ1-2; D unresolved. The V and J ends lost 7 bases and 1 base respectively, with 7 bases between them. This CDR3 has 12 amino acids. The germline gives CDR1 SNHLY, CDR2 FYNNEI.

This sequence joins TRBV6-1 and TRBJ2-2; TRBD1 matches at 7 bases. Germline V gene lookup returns CDR1 MNHNS and CDR2 SASEGT. The CDR3 is made up of 15 amino acids. Trimming removed 6 bases from V and 0 bases from J; junction bases left unmatched: 4. The CDR3 bases are TGTGCCAGCAGACTCGACAGGGCGAACACCGGGGAGCTGTTTTTT. Translation gives CASRLDRANTGELFF.

This clone was recorded a few times. V usage is TRBV5-6 and J usage is TRBJ1-1; 7 nucleotides line up with TRBD1. Per germline, CDR1 SGHDT and CDR2 YYEEEE. Trimming removed 0 bases from V and 1 base from J; junction bases left unmatched: 6. The CDR3 sequence is 16 residues long. The CDR3 loop is CASSLGAGTANTEAFF. CDR3 bases: TGTGCCAGCAGCTTGGGGGCGGGGACAGCGAACACTGAAGCTTTCTTT.

Note on this clone: Other nucleotide sequences in the sample specify the same CDR3. The rearrangement uses TRBV20-1 and TRBJ1-4; TRBD1 agrees at 8 bases. The V gene's germline CDR1 is DFQATT and CDR2 SNEGSKA (reference sequence). The CDR3 covers 11 residues. Trimming took 6 bases from V and 8 from J; bases not matched to a gene: 2. The CDR3 protein is CSARTGEKLFF. The DNA for the CDR3 is TGCAGTGCGCGGACAGGGGAAAAACTGTTTTTT.

The chain links TRBV28 to TRBJ2-7; D gene ambiguous. This CDR3 is built from 11 residues. V dropped 5 bases and J dropped 9 bases, with 11 bases sitting between them. Germline lookup yields CDR1 MDHEN and CDR2 SYDVKM. This CDR3 reads CASSPRLVQYF. CDR3 DNA sequence: TGTGCCAGCAGTCCAAGATTGGTGCAGTACTTC.

The chain employs TRBV18 and TRBJ1-5; a possible D gene is TRBD1 (5 bases). The ends were cut back, 3 bases at V and 1 base at J, with 19 bases in the middle. From germline, CDR1 is KGHSH and CDR2 LQKENI. The CDR3 loop spans 18 amino acids. CDR3 coding DNA: TGTGCCAGCTCACCTATACGCGCGGGGGGGAAGAGCAATCAGCCCCAGCATTTT. Residues: CASSPIRAGGKSNQPQHF.

V gene TRBV27 combines with J gene TRBJ1-1; 11 nucleotides agree with TRBD1. The CDR3 spans 18 residues. Germline V gene data show CDR1 as MNHEY and CDR2 as SMNVEV (reference sequence). The trim removed 5 bases at V and 3 bases at J, leaving 14 bases unmatched. The CDR3 region is CASSLPPGQGVGDTEAFF. In DNA form, the CDR3 reads TGTGCCAGCAGTCTTCCCCCGGGACAGGGGGTTGGTGACACTGAAGCTTTCTTT.